Following are 22 T cell receptor beta chains from one sample sequenced in a study of regulatory T cells in long-lasting Graves disease. HTBI primers from iRepertoire and Arm-PCR of CDR3 regions yielded the TCR beta libraries. TCRdb passed the multiplex PCR reads through MiXCR, listing each CDR3 protein once. The sample yields 550,000 to 600,000 distinct CDR3 sequences, 15% to 20% seen once. Time point specified: newly diagnosed GD, antithyroid drugs for less than 3 months. PBMCs provided the RNA from which the TCR library was made. In addition, the sample was reused for a study of T cells in Graves' hyperthyroidism and ophthalmopathy.

The sequencing here drew on peripheral blood mononuclear cells (PBMCs), taken at new diagnosis, from a patient treated with antithyroid drugs. These receptors all come from a man between 18 and 35 years old with Graves disease.

The gene calls are TRBV3-1 and TRBJ2-3; 9 bases are shared with TRBD2. This CDR3 has 15 amino acids. V shed 3 bases, J shed 4 bases, and the junction held 5 bases outside the gene matches. Germline V gene lookup returns CDR1 LGHDT and CDR2 YNNKEL (reference sequence). CDR3 DNA: TGTGCCAGCAGCCATAGCGGGAGTCCCCCAGATACGCAGTATTTT. This sequence encodes CASSHSGSPPDTQYF.

This clonotype showed up just a few times. The chain recombines TRBV7-9 with TRBJ1-6, with no clear D. Germline CDR1 is SEHNR and CDR2 is FQNEAQ (reference sequence). The CDR3 is 12 residues long. Deletions cut 7 bases from V and 8 bases from J, with 9 bases between. The CDR3 is CASTPGDSPLHF. Written as DNA, the CDR3 is TGTGCCAGCACCCCGGGTGATTCACCCCTCCACTTT.

About this clonotype itself: A much more abundant neighbour one base away suggests this may be a read error. J is TRBJ2-3 and V is TRBV5-1; D is perhaps TRBD2 (6 bases). Germline loops: CDR1 SGHRS, CDR2 YFSETQ. The CDR3 length is 15 residues. The CDR3: CVSSPAAVGGDTQYF. CDR3 DNA: TGCGTCAGCAGTCCAGCGGCTGTGGGGGGAGATACGCAGTATTTT.

This clonotype has only a few counts. J is TRBJ1-2 and V is TRBV20-1; TRBD1 is a possible D gene (5 bases). Deletions cut 0 bases from V and 6 bases from J, with 14 bases between. CDR3 size: 14 residues. The V gene's germline CDR1 is DFQATT and CDR2 SNEGSKA (reference sequence). The CDR3 sequence: CSARDPEGLHGYTF. The DNA of the CDR3 is TGCAGTGCTAGAGACCCTGAGGGGTTGCATGGCTACACCTTC.

The table lists this clonotype with a few counts. The chain combines TRBV2 with TRBJ1-2; D not certain. CDR3 length: 14 residues. V gave up 1 base and J gave up 0 bases, with 6 bases separating them. CDR1 is SNHLY and CDR2 is FYNNEI in the germline V gene. In nucleotides, the CDR3 is TGTGCCAGCAGTGAAGAGGGAGCTAACTATGGCTACACCTTC. Translation: CASSEEGANYGYTF.

The genes are TRBV9 and TRBJ2-7; TRBD2 is a possible D gene (5 bases). The germline V gene has CDR1 SGDLS and CDR2 YYNGEE. This CDR3 contains 13 residues. Trimming removed 0 bases at V and 7 bases at J, with 11 bases between. The CDR3, as DNA: TGTGCCAGCAGCGTAGGAGGGTCCACGGAGCAGTACTTC. Translated: CASSVGGSTEQYF.

The sample holds one count of this clonotype. Since a much larger clone is just one base distant, this may be a read error. The rearrangement joins TRBV3-1 to TRBJ1-3; D is unclear. The CDR3 extends over 15 amino acids. Germline loops: CDR1 LGHDT, CDR2 YNNKEL (reference sequence). V lost 2 bases and J 0 bases, leaving 8 bases between the germline ends. CDR3 residues: CASSQHQVSGNTIYF. The CDR3 DNA reads TGTGCCAGCAGCCAACACCAGGTCTCTGGAAACACCATATATTTT.

This clonotype was picked up many times. The chain links TRBV11-2 to TRBJ2-7; D gene unclear. V shed 4 bases and J shed 1 base, with 17 bases lying between them. The CDR3 loop spans 16 amino acids. The germline V gene has CDR1 SGHAT and CDR2 FQNNGV. This CDR3 is CASSSIRKPTSYEQYF. The CDR3 coding sequence is TGTGCCAGCAGCTCTATCCGGAAACCAACTTCCTACGAGCAGTACTTC.

V gene TRBV3-1 combines with J gene TRBJ1-5; D perhaps matches TRBD1 (5 bases). The V and J ends lost 1 base and 2 bases respectively, with 18 bases between them. This CDR3 is 18 amino acids long. Germline V CDR1 and CDR2: LGHDT, YNNKEL (reference sequence). CDR3 sequence: CASSQGLGGDTGNQPQHF. The CDR3 nucleotides are TGTGCCAGCAGCCAAGGTCTGGGGGGTGATACTGGCAATCAGCCCCAGCATTTT.

This clonotype was counted many times. The chain joins TRBV7-9 to TRBJ2-5; D is undetermined. The germline V gene encodes CDR1 SEHNR and CDR2 FQNEAQ (reference sequence). The CDR3 loop spans 14 amino acids. V was trimmed by 4 bases and J by 9 bases, leaving 18 bases between them. The CDR3 DNA is TGTGCCAGCAGCTCGTCTGGCGGCCTTAAGGCCCAGTACTTC. Its protein product is CASSSSGGLKAQYF.

As to this clonotype: Given a far larger clone just one base away, this is likely a sequencing read error. The gene calls are TRBV6-4 and TRBJ1-5; possible D gene TRBD1, 6 bases. The CDR3 totals 14 residues. V shed 4 bases and J shed 4 bases, with 11 bases lying between them. In germline, CDR1 is MRHNA, CDR2 SNTAGT. The CDR3 spells CASSGQVRNQPQHF. CDR3 nucleotide sequence: TGTGCCAGCAGTGGACAGGTTCGAAATCAGCCCCAGCATTTT.

The chain couples TRBV5-1 to TRBJ2-1, with 9 bases aligning to TRBD1. The germline gives CDR1 SGHRS, CDR2 YFSETQ. The CDR3 contains 15 residues. The V segment lost 4 bases and the J segment 6 bases; nucleotides outside the gene matches: 8. The CDR3 nucleotides are TGCGCCAGCAGCATGGGACAGGGATACGTCAATGAGCAGTTCTTC. Its translation is CASSMGQGYVNEQFF.

This clonotype was detected a few times. The chain combines TRBV6-1 with TRBJ2-6; D not resolved. The CDR3 runs 15 residues. Between the trimmed V and J ends, which lost 4 bases and 1 base, there was a span of 8 bases. Germline-derived CDR1 and CDR2 are MNHNS and SASEGT. The CDR3 DNA reads TGTGCCAGCAGTGTTGAGTTATCTGGGGCCAACGTCCTGACTTTC. Translating gives CASSVELSGANVLTF.

The chain joins TRBV12-3 or TRBV12-4 to TRBJ2-7; D is unresolved. There are 14 residues in the CDR3. The V gene lost 5 bases and the J gene lost 0 bases, with 11 bases spanning the gap. The CDR3 protein is CASSIGAVSYEQYF. For the CDR3, the DNA is TGTGCCAGCAGTATCGGTGCGGTCTCCTACGAGCAGTACTTC.

This clonotype appeared a few times. This chain joins TRBV19 and TRBJ1-5; D not resolved. The germline CDR1 and CDR2 sequences are LNHDA and SQIVND (reference sequence). CDR3 length: 15 amino acids. Trimming pared 6 bases from V and 4 bases from J, leaving 16 bases between. CDR3 sequence: CASSPPKGRNQPQHF. DNA of the CDR3: TGTGCCAGTAGCCCCCCCAAGGGAAGGAATCAGCCCCAGCATTTT.

This clonotype came up many times. The rearrangement joins TRBV18 to TRBJ1-1; 7 bases fit TRBD1. V lost 6 bases, J lost 1 base, and 5 bases stayed unmatched. The CDR3 runs to 14 residues. Germline CDR1 reads KGHSH; CDR2 reads LQKENI. This CDR3 reads CASSGRGENTEAFF. In DNA form, the CDR3 reads TGTGCCAGCTCGGGCAGGGGGGAGAACACTGAAGCTTTCTTT. The variable domain in full, with the rest retrieved from reference TRBV18 and TRBJ1-1, is NAGVMQNPRHLVRRRGQEARLRCSPMKGHSHVYWYRQLPEEGLKFMVYLQKENIIDESGMPKERFSAEFPKEGPSILRIQQVVRGDSAAYFCASSGRGENTEAFFGQGTRLTVV.

Many counts were recorded for this clonotype. The V gene is TRBV24-1, the J gene TRBJ2-7; D perhaps matches TRBD1 (6 bases). V lost 6 bases and J lost 0, with 11 bases in between. CDR1 and CDR2 (germline): KGHDR, SFDVKD. The CDR3 runs to 14 residues. CDR3 residues: CATSPRGSSYEQYF. CDR3 nucleotide sequence: TGTGCCACCAGTCCAAGGGGGAGCTCCTACGAGCAGTACTTC.

This clonotype has just a few counts. The chain has TRBV20-1 and TRBJ2-2; maybe TRBD2 (5 bases). The CDR3 sequence is 15 residues long. With 0 bases removed from V and 6 bases from J, the gap between germline ends came to 14 bases. Germline V gene data show CDR1 as DFQATT and CDR2 as SNEGSKA (reference sequence). In nucleotides, the CDR3 is TGCAGTGCTAGAGAACCCTATGAGGGCCCCGGGGAGCTGTTTTTT. Translated, it gives CSAREPYEGPGELFF.

The chain uses TRBV2 and TRBJ2-7; 8 positions match TRBD1. Germline V gene lookup returns CDR1 SNHLY and CDR2 FYNNEI. V lost 7 bases, J lost 3 bases, and 11 bases stayed unmatched. This CDR3 has 15 amino acids. The CDR3 spells CASTADRGVDYEQYF. The DNA for the CDR3 is TGTGCCAGCACCGCAGACAGGGGAGTAGACTACGAGCAGTACTTC. The full variable domain, in which reference TRBV2 and TRBJ2-7 provide the parts outside the CDR3, is EPEVTQTPSHQVTQMGQEVILRCVPISNHLYFYWYRQILGQKVEFLVSFYNNEISEKSEIFDDQFSVERPDGSNFTLKIRSTKLEDSAMYFCASTADRGVDYEQYFGPGTRLTVT.

This clonotype turned up a few times. DNA for the CDR3: TGCGCCAGCAGTGAGTCTCGGACTCTCCAAGAGACCCAGTACTTC. Translating gives CASSESRTLQETQYF. This chain uses TRBV10-2 with TRBJ2-5; D is possibly TRBD2 (5 bases). Deletions cut 0 bases from V and 1 base from J, with 9 bases between. The CDR3 runs to 15 residues. Germline V gene data show CDR1 as WSHSY and CDR2 as SAAADI.

Many counts were recorded for this clonotype. This chain links TRBV20-1 with TRBJ1-1; D may be TRBD1 (5 bases). In germline, CDR1 is DFQATT, CDR2 SNEGSKA (reference sequence). This CDR3 contains 14 residues. V lost 5 bases and J 5 bases, leaving 18 bases between the germline ends. CDR3 nucleotide sequence: TGCAGTGCTGATAACCCGGGGGGTCAAACTGAAGCTTTCTTT. Residues: CSADNPGGQTEAFF.

This clonotype was counted ten times or more. This rearrangement joins TRBV20-1 to TRBJ2-7, with D possibly matching TRBD2 (5 bases). The CDR3 sequence is 15 residues long. Looked up from germline, CDR1 is DFQATT and CDR2 is SNEGSKA (reference sequence). V was pared by 2 bases and J by 0 bases, with 14 bases between. The CDR3 DNA reads TGCAGTGCTAGACCTAGCAGAGACTACTCCTACGAGCAGTACTTC. Its translation is CSARPSRDYSYEQYF.